This entry features one T cell receptor beta chain sequence. In the original workflow: Amplification of reference gene primers provided the estimated nucleated cell counts. The table came from immunoSEQ multiplex PCR; TCRdb's copy has only in-frame clones and leaves some out. For V, J and clone size, that table is used; D and trimming come from the DNA. Seen here are 90,000 to 120,000 clones, approximately 80% observed once, and the top ten hold about 4.3%. This record belongs to a study of blood T cell repertoires in COVID-19. Overall study context: Material from acute and convalescent COVID-19 was sourced from the United States, Italy and Spain. PBMCs, B-cell-depleted T cells, or T cells were the source of the cDNA or gDNA that made up the material.

The CDR3 spans 14 residues. Germline V gene lookup returns CDR1 SGHRS and CDR2 YFSETQ. Trimming took off 2 bases at V and 7 bases at J, with 12 bases between the two ends. The receptor was isolated from a man aged 65 to 79 with acute or convalescent COVID-19. The source material was peripheral blood. J is TRBJ1-4 and V is TRBV5-1; D unresolved. CDR3 sequence reads: CASSLMGSGEKLFF. CDR3 nucleotide sequence: TGCGCCAGCAGCTTAATGGGTAGCGGTGAAAAACTGTTTTTT.